This TCR beta chain is from a study of cytomegalovirus exposure and HLA in healthy donors. Primers included in the PCR were 60 Vbeta and 13 Jbeta primers. Clones were sequenced by immunoSEQ multiplex PCR, and TCRdb holds only the in-frame ones, with some missing. The data contain 80,000 or so clones, around 79% of them singletons. This clone was observed a single time. The source is a man aged 35-49 years in good health and CMV-seronegative. The sample comprised PBMCs.

CDR3 sequence: CASSFAGGPPYF. In DNA form, the CDR3 reads TGTGCCAGCAGCTTTGCCGGGGGTCCACCGTACTTC. The chain joins TRBV7-8 to TRBJ2-7; D perhaps matches TRBD2 (6 bases). CDR1 is SGHVS, CDR2 FQNEAQ, per germline. Trimming left V 3 bases short and J 12 bases short, with 15 bases between. The CDR3 has 12 amino acids.